This T cell receptor (beta chain) was recorded in a study of blood T cell repertoires in COVID-19. At the level of the study: From the United States, Italy and Spain came samples of acute and convalescent COVID-19.

In the original processing: For nucleated cells, counts were estimated from reference gene primer amplification. TCRdb's copy holds only in-frame clones and misses some; the assay was immunoSEQ multiplex PCR. V and J calls and clone size follow that table, whereas D and trimming were derived from the DNA. There are 120,000 or so clones in the sample; roughly 90% occur only once, and around 4.1% lies in the top ten. The Seattle patients joined while their infection was active and were tracked longitudinally afterward. V was cut by 2 bases and J by 9 bases, with 17 bases left in between. The CDR3 runs 14 residues. From germline, CDR1 is SGHKS and CDR2 YYEKEE (reference sequence).

The sequenced sample consisted of peripheral blood. V usage is TRBV5-5 and J usage is TRBJ1-2, with D maybe TRBD1 (5 bases). This clonotype originated in a woman aged 55-75 years with COVID-19, enrolled during active disease. Here the CDR3 reads CASSFEQGLLRYTF. The CDR3 DNA sequence: TGTGCCAGCAGCTTCGAGCAGGGACTTTTGCGCTACACCTTC.